What follows describes a single TCR beta chain. The data derive from a study of early T cells in non-severe SARS-CoV-2 infection. On the study more broadly: Chains stayed unpaired after sequencing of bulk RNA from unsorted whole blood.

MiXCR, applied by TCRdb to the 5' RACE reads, yields one record per CDR3 protein. The data show 70,000 to 95,000 distinct CDR3 sequences, roughly a sixth seen once. This receptor was obtained from an adult who was a healthcare worker with PCR-confirmed SARS-CoV-2 infection or an uninfected control (not recorded which). Sequencing input: whole blood.

CDR3 coding DNA: TGTGCCAGCAGCTTAGCAGAGGACTCCTACAATGAGCAGTTCTTC. It is translated as CASSLAEDSYNEQFF. V usage is TRBV7-2 and J usage is TRBJ2-1; D call uncertain. The germline V gene has CDR1 SGHTA and CDR2 FQGNSA. This CDR3 has 15 amino acids. V gave up 0 bases and J gave up 0 bases, with 6 bases separating them.